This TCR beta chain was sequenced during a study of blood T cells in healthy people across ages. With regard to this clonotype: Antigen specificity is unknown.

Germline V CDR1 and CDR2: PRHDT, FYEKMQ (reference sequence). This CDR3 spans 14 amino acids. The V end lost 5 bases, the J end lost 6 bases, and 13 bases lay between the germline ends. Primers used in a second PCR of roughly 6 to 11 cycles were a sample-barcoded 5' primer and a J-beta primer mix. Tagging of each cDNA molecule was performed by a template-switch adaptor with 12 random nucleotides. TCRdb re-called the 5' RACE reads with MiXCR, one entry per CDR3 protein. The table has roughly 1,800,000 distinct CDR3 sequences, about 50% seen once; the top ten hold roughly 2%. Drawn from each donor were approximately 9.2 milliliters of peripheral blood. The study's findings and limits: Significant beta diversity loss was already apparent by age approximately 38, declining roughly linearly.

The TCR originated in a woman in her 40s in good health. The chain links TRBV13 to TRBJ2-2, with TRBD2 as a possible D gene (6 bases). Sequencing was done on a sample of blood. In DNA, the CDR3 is TGTGCCAGCAGCCCACCCCCGGGGGCCGGGGAGCTGTTTTTT. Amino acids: CASSPPPGAGELFF.